This T cell receptor (beta chain) was identified during a study of shared clonotypes between healthy human individuals. Germline V gene sequence: CDR1 SEHNR, CDR2 FQNEAQ (reference sequence). J gave up 5 bases and V 7 bases, and 7 bases lay outside the gene matches. CDR3 length: 13 residues. Sequencing used immunoSEQ multiplex PCR; TCRdb keeps in-frame clones, though not all of them. This repertoire shows some 1.5 million clones, roughly 96% found once; its top ten account for 0.95% to 1.5%. The sequenced sample was naive CD4+ T cells sorted from blood. Specified subset: CD45RA+ positively selected. The TCR comes from a man aged 30-40 years in good health. The chain has TRBV7-9 and TRBJ1-1; the match to TRBD1 covers 7 bases. DNA for the CDR3: TGTGCCAGCACATACGACAGGGAGACTGAAGCTTTCTTT. Translated: CASTYDRETEAFF.